These 30 T cell receptor beta chains were all obtained from the same sample, sequenced in a study of sequential checkpoint blockade in melanoma. Treatment noted: randomized to nivolumab then ipilimumab (arm A) or the reverse (arm B). Repertoires were generated with immunoSEQ multiplex PCR, while TCRdb's copy carries only in-frame clones and drops some. This sample has about 12,000 clones, with 26% found just once. Source: tumor tissue (inferred from file names), taken from a patient given nivolumab and ipilimumab in sequence. The receptors stem from a human donor with melanoma.

This clone was seen repeatedly, ten times or more. The J gene is TRBJ2-7, the V gene TRBV6-8; 11 nucleotides line up with TRBD1. There are 18 residues in the CDR3. Germline CDR1 and CDR2: MNHGY and SAAAGT. Trimming cost V 5 bases and J 4 bases; bases outside gene matches: 16. The CDR3 DNA reads as TGTGCCAGCAGTCCGGGGACAGGGGGGAATTTGGGAATTTACGAGCAGTACGTC. It codes for CASSPGTGGNLGIYEQYV.

This clone was detected only a few times. This chain joins TRBV4-1 and TRBJ1-3; no firm D call. The germline gives CDR1 MGHRA, CDR2 YSYEKL. The CDR3 is 17 amino acids. Trimming shortened V by 1 base and J by 0 bases, and 13 bases separated the two germline ends. Here the CDR3 reads CASSQGDTTASGNTIYF. In DNA, the CDR3 is TGCGCCAGCAGCCAAGGTGACACAACCGCCTCTGGAAACACCATATATTTT.

The sample holds a few counts of this clone. The genes are TRBV11-3 and TRBJ1-1, with a weak D call TRBD1 (6 bases). Germline CDR1 is SGHNT and CDR2 is YENEEA. V gave up 4 bases and J gave up 4 bases, with 13 bases separating them. The CDR3 covers 14 residues. The CDR3 DNA sequence: TGTGCCAGCAGCTCAGGGGTGGTGGGCACTGAAGCTTTCTTT. Amino acids: CASSSGVVGTEAFF.

The chain combines TRBV19 with TRBJ2-7; TRBD1 might be the D (5 bases). Germline V gives CDR1 LNHDA, CDR2 SQIVND (reference sequence). The CDR3 contains 12 residues. V shed 6 bases and J shed 6 bases, with 12 bases lying between them. The CDR3 DNA follows: TGTGCCAGTAGGCAGGGTCCAGGCGAGCAGTACTTC. Its protein is CASRQGPGEQYF.

The rearrangement links TRBV9 to TRBJ2-3, with D unclear. V was shortened by 0 bases and J by 0 bases, with 5 bases between the two germline ends. Germline V gives CDR1 SGDLS, CDR2 YYNGEE. The CDR3 covers 14 residues. This CDR3 reads CASSVALSTDTQYF. CDR3 coding DNA: TGTGCCAGCAGCGTAGCCCTTAGCACAGATACGCAGTATTTT.

The chain is built from TRBV6-8 and TRBJ2-1; 8 nucleotides match TRBD2. CDR1 and CDR2 (germline): MNHGY, SAAAGT. This CDR3 is built from 16 residues. Unmatched junction bases numbered 9, after V lost 6 bases and J lost 2 bases. This CDR3 is CASSGGTSGPYNEQFF. The CDR3 DNA reads TGTGCCAGCAGCGGAGGCACTAGCGGACCCTACAATGAGCAGTTCTTC.

The J gene is TRBJ1-1, the V gene TRBV18; weak D call: TRBD1 (5 bases). Germline lookup yields CDR1 KGHSH and CDR2 LQKENI. Trimming left V 3 bases short and J 10 bases short, with 21 bases between. The CDR3 runs 15 residues. This chain's CDR3 is CASSPEGLPARGAFF. The DNA for the CDR3 is TGTGCCAGCTCACCTGAGGGACTTCCTGCAAGGGGAGCTTTCTTT.

This chain links TRBV14 with TRBJ1-4, with TRBD1 matching over 8 bases. J gave up 4 bases and V 4 bases, and 2 bases lay outside the gene matches. This CDR3 contains 14 residues. Germline V gene lookup returns CDR1 SGHDN and CDR2 FVKESK. CDR3 DNA sequence: TGTGCCAGCAGCCCGGACAGGGTTAATGAAAAACTGTTTTTT. Protein: CASSPDRVNEKLFF.

This chain links TRBV15 with TRBJ2-1, with D unclear. The V end lost 0 bases, the J end lost 5 bases, and 14 bases lay between the germline ends. The CDR3 sequence is 16 residues long. The germline V gene has CDR1 LNHNV and CDR2 YYDKDF (reference sequence). The CDR3 nucleotides are TGTGCCACCAGCAGAGAGGGCGTGGGGAAGGACAATGAGCAGTTCTTC. It codes for CATSREGVGKDNEQFF. The entire variable domain, with the rest obtained from reference TRBV15 and TRBJ2-1, is as follows: DAMVIQNPRYQVTQFGKPVTLSCSQTLNHNVMYWYQQKSSQAPKLLFHYYDKDFNNEADTPDNFQSRRPNTSFCFLDIRSPGLGDTAMYLCATSREGVGKDNEQFFGPGTRLTVL.

This clone has a handful of counts. CDR3 sequence reads: CASMRHYGYTF. In DNA, the CDR3 is TGTGCCAGCATGAGGCATTATGGCTACACCTTC. The V call is TRBV6-4, the J call TRBJ1-2; no definite D call. This CDR3 is 11 amino acids long. Germline V gene sequence: CDR1 MRHNA, CDR2 SNTAGT. V was shortened by 7 bases and J by 5 bases, with 8 bases between the two germline ends.

V usage is TRBV7-7 and J usage is TRBJ2-2; 11 nucleotides line up with TRBD2. J lost 1 base, V lost 5 bases, and 6 bases had no gene match. This CDR3 is built from 17 residues. Germline V gene lookup returns CDR1 SSHAT and CDR2 FNYEAQ (reference sequence). CDR3 protein: CASSQYGTSGNTGELFF. The DNA of the CDR3 is TGTGCCAGCAGCCAGTACGGGACTAGCGGGAACACCGGGGAGCTGTTTTTT. Using reference TRBV7-7 and TRBJ2-2 for the parts outside the CDR3, the full variable domain is GAGVSQSPRYKVTKRGQDVTLRCDPISSHATLYWYQQALGQGPEFLTYFNYEAQPDKSGLPSDRFSAERPEGSISTLTIQRTEQRDSAMYRCASSQYGTSGNTGELFFGEGSRLTVL.

The chain links TRBV28 to TRBJ1-6; 8 bases line up with TRBD1. The J segment lost 5 bases and the V segment lost 5 bases, leaving 8 bases of the junction unmatched. Germline V gene data show CDR1 as MDHEN and CDR2 as SYDVKM. The CDR3 loop spans 16 amino acids. DNA for the CDR3: TGTGCCAGCAGTGCTCCCGGGACAGGAGATAATTCACCCCTCCACTTT. It yields the protein CASSAPGTGDNSPLHF.

In its sample, this clone was seen a few times. V is TRBV28 and J is TRBJ2-3; D gene ambiguous. There are 14 residues in the CDR3. Germline values: CDR1 MDHEN, CDR2 SYDVKM. Trimming removed 4 bases at V and 0 bases at J, with 8 bases between. The CDR3 DNA sequence: TGTGCCAGCAGTTGGACGATCAGCACAGATACGCAGTATTTT. Amino acid sequence: CASSWTISTDTQYF.

This chain uses TRBV28 with TRBJ2-3; 9 bases agree with TRBD2. Germline V gene lookup returns CDR1 MDHEN and CDR2 SYDVKM. V shed 3 bases, J shed 3 bases, and the junction held 4 bases outside the gene matches. The CDR3 is made up of 15 amino acids. The CDR3 bases are TGTGCCAGCAGTTTTATGCGGGGGGGTACAGATACGCAGTATTTT. As protein: CASSFMRGGTDTQYF.

The chain combines TRBV6-8 with TRBJ2-5, with D perhaps being TRBD1 or TRBD2 (5 bases each). The V end lost 5 bases, the J end lost 2 bases, and 12 bases lay between the germline ends. Per the germline V gene, CDR1 is MNHGY and CDR2 is SAAAGT. This CDR3 has 14 residues. The CDR3: CASSVEGSQETQYF. Written as DNA, the CDR3 is TGTGCCAGCAGTGTAGAGGGGTCACAAGAGACCCAGTACTTC.

This clone turned up a few times. This chain uses TRBV28 with TRBJ1-5; 9 bases match TRBD1. The CDR3 totals 16 residues. The germline V gene has CDR1 MDHEN and CDR2 SYDVKM. J was trimmed by 5 bases and V by 3 bases; bases with no gene match: 8. The CDR3 nucleotides are TGTGCCAGCAGTTTCCCCTCTACAGGGGGCCATCAGCCCCAGCATTTT. Translating gives CASSFPSTGGHQPQHF.

There are a few counts of this clone. The chain joins TRBV11-3 to TRBJ1-6; no firm D call. The V end lost 2 bases, the J end lost 7 bases, and 9 bases lay between the germline ends. The CDR3 length is 14 residues. Germline V gene lookup returns CDR1 SGHNT and CDR2 YENEEA. The CDR3: CASSLPGYNSPLHF. The CDR3 DNA reads TGTGCCAGCAGCTTACCCGGATACAATTCACCCCTCCACTTT.

This clone was recorded a few times. The rearrangement links TRBV9 to TRBJ2-7; TRBD2 might be the D (6 bases). This CDR3 is 14 amino acids long. V was clipped by 0 bases and J by 3 bases, with 10 bases between them. The germline V gene encodes CDR1 SGDLS and CDR2 YYNGEE. The CDR3 spells CASSVAGGNYEQYF. In DNA, the CDR3 is TGTGCCAGCAGCGTAGCTGGGGGGAACTACGAGCAGTACTTC.

This clone was seen at least ten times. The chain combines TRBV11-3 with TRBJ1-2; D perhaps matches TRBD1 (6 bases). Germline values: CDR1 SGHNT, CDR2 YENEEA. V lost 3 bases and J lost 4, with 15 bases in between. The CDR3 extends over 15 amino acids. The CDR3 spells CASSLGRTAVYGYTF. CDR3 nucleotides: TGTGCCAGCAGCTTGGGGCGGACAGCAGTCTATGGCTACACCTTC.

Sample share makes this clone medium-sized. The chain employs TRBV6-8 and TRBJ1-6; 8 positions agree with TRBD1. In germline, CDR1 is MNHGY, CDR2 SAAAGT. With V trimmed by 2 bases and J by 7 bases, 10 bases remained unmatched. The CDR3 is 17 residues long. CDR3 protein: CASSYEGQEGVNSPLHF. The CDR3 nucleotides read TGTGCCAGCAGTTACGAGGGACAGGAAGGGGTAAATTCACCCCTCCACTTT.

This clone was counted many times. This chain uses TRBV1 with TRBJ1-1; the table's D call, TRBD1, was not checked against the DNA. TRBV1 is described as a pseudogene. The CDR3 has 16 amino acids. CDR3 sequence reads: CASSQANPWACGEAFF. The DNA for the CDR3 is TGCGCCAGCAGCCAAGCTAACCCATGGGCCTGTGGGGAAGCTTTCTTT.

This clone turned up a few times. The same CDR3 arises from other DNA sequences in this sample as well. The V gene is TRBV6-8, the J gene TRBJ1-2; perhaps TRBD1 as D (5 bases). CDR1 MNHGY and CDR2 SAAAGT come from the germline V gene. Trimming shortened V by 0 bases and J by 2 bases, and 10 bases separated the two germline ends. The CDR3 is made up of 15 amino acids. CDR3 DNA sequence: TGTGCCAGCAGTTACTCGGCGGCAGGGAACTATGGCTACACCTTC. Its translation is CASSYSAAGNYGYTF.

This clone turned up a few times. The rearrangement joins TRBV6-8 to TRBJ1-6; 12 positions agree with TRBD1. CDR1 is MNHGY, CDR2 SAAAGT, per germline. V gave up 5 bases and J gave up 8 bases; unmatched junction bases: 22. The CDR3 totals 21 residues. CDR3 sequence reads: CASSATPGVGQGALADSPLHF. Written as DNA, the CDR3 is TGTGCCAGCAGTGCCACGCCTGGTGTGGGACAGGGGGCTCTTGCGGATTCACCCCTCCACTTT.

The V call is TRBV28, the J call TRBJ2-3; D unclear. Trimming removed 5 bases from V and 0 bases from J, with 3 bases in between. Germline CDR1 MDHEN, CDR2 SYDVKM. This CDR3 has 12 amino acids. The CDR3 sequence: CASSPSTDTQYF. CDR3 nucleotides: TGTGCCAGCAGTCCAAGCACAGATACGCAGTATTTT.

The chain couples TRBV29-1 to TRBJ2-3; the match to TRBD1 covers 7 bases. CDR1 is SQVTM, CDR2 ANQGSEA, per germline. V lost 4 bases, J lost 2 bases, and 6 bases stayed unmatched. The CDR3 contains 14 residues. The CDR3 DNA follows: TGCAGCGTTGGCAAGGGACAGTTCACAGATACGCAGTATTTT. Translation: CSVGKGQFTDTQYF.

The chain links TRBV5-4 to TRBJ2-1; D is perhaps TRBD2 (7 bases). V gave up 1 base and J gave up 2 bases, with 13 bases separating them. CDR1 is SGHNT and CDR2 is YYREEE in the germline V gene (reference sequence). This CDR3 region has 16 residues. The CDR3 sequence is CASSLKGGVAYNEQFF. DNA for the CDR3: TGTGCCAGCAGCTTGAAGGGGGGGGTGGCCTACAATGAGCAGTTCTTC.

The chain employs TRBV5-1 and TRBJ2-3; perhaps TRBD1 as D (6 bases). CDR3 length: 16 amino acids. Trimming removed 2 bases at V and 2 bases at J, with 15 bases between. Germline V lookup: CDR1 SGHRS, CDR2 YFSETQ. The CDR3 DNA reads as TGCGCCAGCAGCTTCTCGGGACACCTATACACAGATACGCAGTATTTT. Its protein product is CASSFSGHLYTDTQYF.

This clone is labeled medium-sized. The CDR3: CASNPLAGSTDTQYF. In DNA, the CDR3 is TGCGCCAGCAATCCCCTAGCGGGATCCACAGATACGCAGTATTTT. The chain joins TRBV5-1 to TRBJ2-3; 9 bases match TRBD2. The CDR3 contains 15 residues. Losses at the gene ends were 6 bases for V and 2 bases for J; bases not matched to a gene: 7. The germline CDR1 and CDR2 sequences are SGHRS and YFSETQ.

This clone was detected ten times or more. The rearrangement uses TRBV11-3 and TRBJ1-5, with 7 positions matching TRBD1. V shed 3 bases, J shed 7 bases, and the junction held 6 bases outside the gene matches. Looked up from germline, CDR1 is SGHNT and CDR2 is YENEEA. The CDR3 runs 14 residues. The CDR3 nucleotides are TGTGCCAGCAGCTTGAACAGGGGTGGCCAGCCCCAGCATTTT. Its translation is CASSLNRGGQPQHF.

This clone has a handful of counts. This chain links TRBV6-8 with TRBJ1-2, with 10 bases matching TRBD1. Germline V gene data show CDR1 as MNHGY and CDR2 as SAAAGT. This CDR3 is built from 13 residues. The J segment lost 7 bases and the V segment lost 5 bases, leaving 4 bases of the junction unmatched. CDR3 region: CASSLTGGSGYTF. CDR3 coding DNA: TGTGCCAGCAGTCTGACAGGGGGCAGTGGCTACACCTTC.